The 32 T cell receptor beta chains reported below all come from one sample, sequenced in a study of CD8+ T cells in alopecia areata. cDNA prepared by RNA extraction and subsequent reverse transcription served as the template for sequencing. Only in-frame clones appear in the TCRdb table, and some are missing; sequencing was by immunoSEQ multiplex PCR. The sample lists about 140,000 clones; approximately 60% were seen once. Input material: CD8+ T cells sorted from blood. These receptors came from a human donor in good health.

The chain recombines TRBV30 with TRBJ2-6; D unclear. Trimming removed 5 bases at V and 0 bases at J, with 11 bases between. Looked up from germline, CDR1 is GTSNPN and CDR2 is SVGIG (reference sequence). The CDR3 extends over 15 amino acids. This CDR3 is CAWYGSPSGANVLTF. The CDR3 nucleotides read TGTGCCTGGTATGGCTCCCCCTCTGGGGCCAACGTCCTGACTTTC. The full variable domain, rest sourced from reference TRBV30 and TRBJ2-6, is SQTIHQWPATLVQPVGSPLSLECTVEGTSNPNLYWYRQAAGRGLQLLFYSVGIGQISSEVPQNLSASRPQDRQFILSSKKLLLSDSGFYLCAWYGSPSGANVLTFGAGSRLTVL.

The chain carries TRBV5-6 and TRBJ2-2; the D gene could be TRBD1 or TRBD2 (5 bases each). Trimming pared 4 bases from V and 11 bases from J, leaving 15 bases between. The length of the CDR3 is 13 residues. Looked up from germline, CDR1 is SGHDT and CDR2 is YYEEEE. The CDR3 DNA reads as TGTGCCAGCAGCCTCGACGGGGCTTCCGAGCTGTTTTTT. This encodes CASSLDGASELFF.

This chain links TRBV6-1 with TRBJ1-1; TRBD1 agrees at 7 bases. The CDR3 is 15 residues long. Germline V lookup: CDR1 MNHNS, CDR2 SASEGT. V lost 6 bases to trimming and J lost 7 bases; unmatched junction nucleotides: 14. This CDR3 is CASRLWSGTENEAFF. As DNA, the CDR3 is TGTGCCAGCAGACTGTGGTCCGGGACAGAGAATGAAGCTTTCTTT.

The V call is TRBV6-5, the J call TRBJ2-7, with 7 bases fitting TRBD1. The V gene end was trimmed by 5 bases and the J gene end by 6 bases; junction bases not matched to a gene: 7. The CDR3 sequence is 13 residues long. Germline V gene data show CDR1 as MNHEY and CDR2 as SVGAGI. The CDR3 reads CASSPGQAAEQYF. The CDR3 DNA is TGTGCCAGCAGTCCCGGACAGGCCGCCGAGCAGTACTTC.

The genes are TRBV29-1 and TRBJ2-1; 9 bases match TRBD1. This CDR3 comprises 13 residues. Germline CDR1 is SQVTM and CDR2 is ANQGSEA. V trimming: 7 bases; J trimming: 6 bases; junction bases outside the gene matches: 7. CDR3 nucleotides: TGCAGCGGACTGACAGGGGGGGGCAATGAGCAGTTCTTC. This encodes CSGLTGGGNEQFF.

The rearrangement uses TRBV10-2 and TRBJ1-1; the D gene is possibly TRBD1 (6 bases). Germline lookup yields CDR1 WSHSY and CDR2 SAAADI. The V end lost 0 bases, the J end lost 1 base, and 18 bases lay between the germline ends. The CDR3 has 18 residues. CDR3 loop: CASSESLTGREGNTEAFF. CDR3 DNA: TGCGCCAGCAGTGAGTCCTTGACAGGTCGCGAGGGGAACACTGAAGCTTTCTTT.

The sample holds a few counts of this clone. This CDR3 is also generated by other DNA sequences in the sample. The CDR3 region is CASSLVTGELFF. In DNA form, the CDR3 reads TGTGCCAGCAGCTTAGTAACCGGGGAGCTGTTTTTT. The chain recombines TRBV7-2 with TRBJ2-2, with D hard to call. Trimming took off 1 base at V and 5 bases at J, with 2 bases between the two ends. This CDR3 region has 12 residues. Germline CDR1 is SGHTA and CDR2 is FQGNSA.

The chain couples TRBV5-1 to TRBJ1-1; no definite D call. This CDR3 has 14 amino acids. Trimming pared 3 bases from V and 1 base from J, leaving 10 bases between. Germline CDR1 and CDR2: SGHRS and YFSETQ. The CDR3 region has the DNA TGCGCCAGCAGCTCCCGGGTGCCGAACACTGAAGCTTTCTTT. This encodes CASSSRVPNTEAFF.

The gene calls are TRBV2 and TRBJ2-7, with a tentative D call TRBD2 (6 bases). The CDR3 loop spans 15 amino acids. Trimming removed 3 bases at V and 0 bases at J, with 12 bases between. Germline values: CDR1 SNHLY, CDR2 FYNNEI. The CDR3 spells CASSEGLASSYEQYF. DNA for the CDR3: TGTGCCAGCAGTGAGGGACTGGCAAGCTCCTACGAGCAGTACTTC.

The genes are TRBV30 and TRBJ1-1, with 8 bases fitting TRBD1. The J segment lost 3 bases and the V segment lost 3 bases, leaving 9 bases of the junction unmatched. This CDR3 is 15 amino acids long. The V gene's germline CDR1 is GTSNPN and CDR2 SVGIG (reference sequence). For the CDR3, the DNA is TGTGCCTGGAGGGCTGCGGACAGGGTCCACACTGAAGCTTTCTTT. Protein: CAWRAADRVHTEAFF.

The CDR3 loop is CSVTRDLSYEQYF. The DNA of the CDR3 is TGCAGCGTCACACGGGACCTCTCCTACGAGCAGTACTTC. The chain is built from TRBV29-1 and TRBJ2-7; D tentatively fits TRBD1 or TRBD2 (5 bases each). V dropped 6 bases and J dropped 0 bases, with 12 bases sitting between them. Germline V gene lookup returns CDR1 SQVTM and CDR2 ANQGSEA. This CDR3 spans 13 amino acids.

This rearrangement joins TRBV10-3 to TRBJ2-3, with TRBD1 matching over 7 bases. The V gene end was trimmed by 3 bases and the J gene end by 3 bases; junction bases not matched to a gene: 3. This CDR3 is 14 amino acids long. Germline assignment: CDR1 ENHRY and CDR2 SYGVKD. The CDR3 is CAISDQDRTDTQYF. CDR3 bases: TGTGCCATCAGTGATCAGGACAGGACAGATACGCAGTATTTT.

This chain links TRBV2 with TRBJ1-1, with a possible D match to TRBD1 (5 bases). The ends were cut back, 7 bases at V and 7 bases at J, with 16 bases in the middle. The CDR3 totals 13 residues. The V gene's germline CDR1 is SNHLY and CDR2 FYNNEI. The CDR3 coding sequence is TGTGCCAGCATAAGCGGGGTTGGGGGTGAAGCTTTCTTT. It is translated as CASISGVGGEAFF. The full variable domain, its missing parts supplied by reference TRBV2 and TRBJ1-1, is EPEVTQTPSHQVTQMGQEVILRCVPISNHLYFYWYRQILGQKVEFLVSFYNNEISEKSEIFDDQFSVERPDGSNFTLKIRSTKLEDSAMYFCASISGVGGEAFFGQGTRLTVV.

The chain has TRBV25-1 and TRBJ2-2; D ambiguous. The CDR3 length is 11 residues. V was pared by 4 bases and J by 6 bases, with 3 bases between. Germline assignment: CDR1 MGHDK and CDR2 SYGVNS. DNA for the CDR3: TGTGCCAGCAGTGTTGCCGGGGAGCTGTTTTTT. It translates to CASSVAGELFF.

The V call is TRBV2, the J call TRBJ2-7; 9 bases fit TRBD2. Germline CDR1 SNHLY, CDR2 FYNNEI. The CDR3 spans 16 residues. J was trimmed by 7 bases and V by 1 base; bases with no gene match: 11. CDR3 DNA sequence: TGTGCCAGCAGTGAAGGTCCGGCGGGAGGGGTTAGGGAGCAGTACTTC. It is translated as CASSEGPAGGVREQYF. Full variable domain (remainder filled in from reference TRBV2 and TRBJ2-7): EPEVTQTPSHQVTQMGQEVILRCVPISNHLYFYWYRQILGQKVEFLVSFYNNEISEKSEIFDDQFSVERPDGSNFTLKIRSTKLEDSAMYFCASSEGPAGGVREQYFGPGTRLTVT.

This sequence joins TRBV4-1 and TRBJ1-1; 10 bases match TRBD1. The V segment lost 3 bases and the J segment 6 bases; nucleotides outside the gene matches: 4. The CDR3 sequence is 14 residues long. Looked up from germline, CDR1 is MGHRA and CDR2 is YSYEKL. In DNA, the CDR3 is TGCGCCAGCAGCCAGATCGGGACAGGGGCTGAAGCTTTCTTT. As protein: CASSQIGTGAEAFF.

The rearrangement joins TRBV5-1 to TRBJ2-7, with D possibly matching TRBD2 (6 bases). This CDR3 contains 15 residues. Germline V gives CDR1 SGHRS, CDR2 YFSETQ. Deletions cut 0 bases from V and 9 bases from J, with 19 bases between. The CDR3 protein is CASSLAAGSLLGQYF. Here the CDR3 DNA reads TGCGCCAGCAGCTTGGCTGCGGGGTCCCTCCTAGGGCAGTACTTC.

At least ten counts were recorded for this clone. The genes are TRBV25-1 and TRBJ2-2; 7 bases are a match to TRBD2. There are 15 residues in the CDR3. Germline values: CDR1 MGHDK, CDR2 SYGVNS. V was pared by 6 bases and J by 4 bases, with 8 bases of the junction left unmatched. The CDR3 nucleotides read TGTGCCAGCAGGCAGGGAGCGGGAAGCACCGGGGAGCTGTTTTTT. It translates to CASRQGAGSTGELFF.

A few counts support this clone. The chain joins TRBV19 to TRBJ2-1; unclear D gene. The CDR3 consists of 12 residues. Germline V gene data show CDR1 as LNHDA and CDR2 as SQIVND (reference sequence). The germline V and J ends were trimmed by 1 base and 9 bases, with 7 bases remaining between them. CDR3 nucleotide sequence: TGTGCCAGTAGTATAGGCGACACTGAGCAGTTCTTC. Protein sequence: CASSIGDTEQFF.

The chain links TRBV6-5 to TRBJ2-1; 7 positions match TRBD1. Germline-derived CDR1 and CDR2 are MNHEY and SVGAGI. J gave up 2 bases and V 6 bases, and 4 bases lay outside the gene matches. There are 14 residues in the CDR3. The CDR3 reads CASSNQGAYNEQFF. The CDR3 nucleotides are TGTGCCAGCAGCAACCAGGGGGCCTACAATGAGCAGTTCTTC.

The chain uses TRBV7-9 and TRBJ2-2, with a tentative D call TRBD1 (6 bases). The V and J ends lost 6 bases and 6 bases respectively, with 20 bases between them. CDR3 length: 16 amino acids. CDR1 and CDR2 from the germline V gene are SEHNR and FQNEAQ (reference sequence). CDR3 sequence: CASRSKITGLSGELFF. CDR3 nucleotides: TGTGCCAGCAGAAGCAAGATTACAGGGCTATCCGGGGAGCTGTTTTTT.

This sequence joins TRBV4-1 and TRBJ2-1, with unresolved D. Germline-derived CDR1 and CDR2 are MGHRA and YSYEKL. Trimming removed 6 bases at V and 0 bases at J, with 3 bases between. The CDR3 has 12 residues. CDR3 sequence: CASRGSYNEQFF. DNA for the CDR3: TGCGCCAGCAGGGGCTCCTACAATGAGCAGTTCTTC.

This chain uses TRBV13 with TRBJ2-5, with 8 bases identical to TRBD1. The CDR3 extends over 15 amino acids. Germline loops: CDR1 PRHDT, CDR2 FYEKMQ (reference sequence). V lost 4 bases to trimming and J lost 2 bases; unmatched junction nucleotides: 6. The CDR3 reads CASSSRTGPQETQYF. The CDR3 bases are TGTGCCAGCAGCTCTCGGACAGGGCCTCAAGAGACCCAGTACTTC.

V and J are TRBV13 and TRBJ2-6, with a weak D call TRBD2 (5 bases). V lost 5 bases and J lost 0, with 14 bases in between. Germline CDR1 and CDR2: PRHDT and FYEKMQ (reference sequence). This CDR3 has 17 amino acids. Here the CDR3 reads CASSLQRTHSGANVLTF. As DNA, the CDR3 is TGTGCCAGCAGCCTTCAGCGGACCCACTCTGGGGCCAACGTCCTGACTTTC.

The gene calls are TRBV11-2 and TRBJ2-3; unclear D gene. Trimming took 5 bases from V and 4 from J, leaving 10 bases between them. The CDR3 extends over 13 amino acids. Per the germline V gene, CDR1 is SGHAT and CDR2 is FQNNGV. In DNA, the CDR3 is TGTGCCAGCAGCCATCCCGTCGCAGATACGCAGTATTTT. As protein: CASSHPVADTQYF.

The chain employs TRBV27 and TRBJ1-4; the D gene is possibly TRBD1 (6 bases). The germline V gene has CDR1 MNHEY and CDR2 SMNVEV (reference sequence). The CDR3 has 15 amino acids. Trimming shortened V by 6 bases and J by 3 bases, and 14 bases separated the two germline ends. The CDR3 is CASSGAGGPNEKLFF. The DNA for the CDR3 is TGTGCCAGCAGCGGGGCGGGGGGGCCTAATGAAAAACTGTTTTTT.

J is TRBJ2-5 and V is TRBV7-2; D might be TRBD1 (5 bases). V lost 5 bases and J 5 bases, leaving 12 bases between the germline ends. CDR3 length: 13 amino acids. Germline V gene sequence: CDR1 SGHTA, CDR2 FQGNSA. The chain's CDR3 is CASSGDSSETQYF. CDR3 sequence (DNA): TGTGCCAGCAGCGGAGACAGTTCCGAGACCCAGTACTTC.

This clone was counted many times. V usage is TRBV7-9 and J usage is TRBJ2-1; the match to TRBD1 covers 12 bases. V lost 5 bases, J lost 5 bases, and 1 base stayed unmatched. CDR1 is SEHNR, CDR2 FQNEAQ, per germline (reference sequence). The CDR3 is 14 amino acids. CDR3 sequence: CASSRDRGHNEQFF. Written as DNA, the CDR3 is TGTGCCAGCAGCCGGGACAGGGGGCACAATGAGCAGTTCTTC.

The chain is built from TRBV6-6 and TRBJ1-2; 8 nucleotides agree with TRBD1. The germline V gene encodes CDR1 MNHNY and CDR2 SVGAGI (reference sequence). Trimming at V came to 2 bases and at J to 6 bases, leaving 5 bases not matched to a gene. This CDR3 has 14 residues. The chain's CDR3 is CASSYDLRGHGYTF. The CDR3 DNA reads TGTGCCAGCAGTTACGACCTCAGGGGGCATGGCTACACCTTC.

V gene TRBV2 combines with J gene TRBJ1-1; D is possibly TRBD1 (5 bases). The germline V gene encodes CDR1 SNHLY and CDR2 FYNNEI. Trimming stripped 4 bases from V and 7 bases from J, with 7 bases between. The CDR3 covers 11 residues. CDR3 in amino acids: CASSGQGEAFF. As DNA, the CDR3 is TGTGCCAGCAGTGGCCAGGGTGAAGCTTTCTTT.

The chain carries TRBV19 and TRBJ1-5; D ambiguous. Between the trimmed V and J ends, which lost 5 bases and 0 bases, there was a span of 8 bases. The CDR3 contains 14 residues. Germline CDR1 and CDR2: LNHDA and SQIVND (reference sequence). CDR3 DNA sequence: TGTGCCAGTAGTGCGCACCCTAGCAATCAGCCCCAGCATTTT. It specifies CASSAHPSNQPQHF.

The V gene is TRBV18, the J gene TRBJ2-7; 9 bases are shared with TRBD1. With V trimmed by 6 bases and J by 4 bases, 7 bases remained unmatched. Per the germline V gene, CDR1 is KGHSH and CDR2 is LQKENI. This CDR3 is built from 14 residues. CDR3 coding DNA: TGTGCCAGCTCCCCTGGGACAGGGCCTTACGAGCAGTACTTC. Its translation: CASSPGTGPYEQYF.